This is a list of T cell receptor beta chains from one sample in a study of immune evolution from preneoplasia to lung adenocarcinoma. Using immunoSEQ multiplex PCR, the repertoire was profiled, and TCRdb retains in-frame clones only, with some absent. Of 9,000 to 9,500 clones detected, 90% appear once; the ten largest clones hold 2% to 3%. The sequencing sample was made of FFPE invasive lung adenocarcinoma tissue. These receptor sequences come from a person between 70 and 80 years old with invasive lung adenocarcinoma. Each CDR3 is given with its conserved first and last residue. Each record gives: V gene, J gene, clone size, D gene, CDR3 protein, CDR3 DNA. The D gene is left open where the match is weak. The listing skips clone size in some rows; elsewhere it reads once, few, many or a size class.

V: TRBV19; J: TRBJ2-1; size: NA; D: TRBD2; CDR3: CASATDSGRASEQFF; DNA: TGTGCCAGTGCCACTGATAGCGGGAGGGCCAGTGAGCAGTTCTTC
V: TRBV30; J: TRBJ2-5; size: NA; D: TRBD1; CDR3: CAWSMGQQQETQYF; DNA: TGTGCCTGGAGTATGGGACAGCAACAAGAGACCCAGTACTTC
V: TRBV6-6; J: TRBJ2-7; size: NA; D: TRBD1; CDR3: CASRRDSGASEQYF; DNA: TGTGCCAGCAGAAGGGACAGTGGGGCCTCCGAGCAGTACTTC
V: TRBV19; J: TRBJ2-1; size: NA; D: NA; CDR3: CASRAPRRQQGVNEQFF; DNA: TGTGCCAGTAGGGCCCCTCGGCGTCAGCAAGGGGTCAATGAGCAGTTCTTC
V: TRBV11-2; J: TRBJ2-3; size: NA; D: NA; CDR3: CASSLVRLAGSRMGDTQYF; DNA: TGTGCCAGCAGCTTAGTGAGGTTGGCGGGGAGTCGGATGGGAGATACGCAGTATTTT
V: TRBV5-1; J: TRBJ1-1; size: once; D: NA; CDR3: CASSEGASDTEAFF; DNA: TGCGCCAGCAGCGAAGGGGCCTCGGACACTGAAGCTTTCTTT
V: TRBV6-5; J: TRBJ1-2; size: NA; D: NA; CDR3: CASGRRAHDYGYTF; DNA: TGTGCCAGCGGCCGTAGGGCCCACGACTATGGCTACACCTTC
V: TRBV18; J: TRBJ2-3; size: NA; D: NA; CDR3: CASSPLTVPSTDTQYF; DNA: TGTGCCAGCTCACCCCTGACGGTCCCCAGCACAGATACGCAGTATTTT
V: TRBV25-1; J: TRBJ2-5; size: NA; D: TRBD1; CDR3: CASSEYFGGQGGETQYF; DNA: TGTGCCAGCAGTGAATACTTTGGAGGACAGGGGGGAGAGACCCAGTACTTC
V: TRBV10-1; J: TRBJ2-1; size: NA; D: TRBD2; CDR3: CASSPGLAGGSEQFF; DNA: TGCGCCAGCAGCCCCGGACTAGCGGGAGGGAGTGAGCAGTTCTTC
V: TRBV28; J: TRBJ1-2; size: NA; D: NA; CDR3: CASSLAADGYGYTF; DNA: TGTGCCAGCAGTTTAGCGGCCGACGGCTATGGCTACACCTTC
V: TRBV25-1; J: TRBJ2-2; size: NA; D: TRBD1; CDR3: CASGTGNTGELFF; DNA: TGTGCCAGCGGGACAGGGAACACCGGGGAGCTGTTTTTT
V: TRBV6-5; J: TRBJ2-2; size: NA; D: TRBD1; CDR3: CASSPPGQGKLFF; DNA: TGTGCCAGCAGTCCTCCTGGACAGGGGAAGCTGTTTTTT
V: TRBV7-3; J: TRBJ1-5; size: NA; D: NA; CDR3: CASSLTGGNQPQHF; DNA: TGTGCCAGCAGCTTAACGGGAGGGAATCAGCCCCAGCATTTT
V: TRBV28; J: TRBJ1-2; size: NA; D: NA; CDR3: CASLLRVSGYTF; DNA: TGTGCCAGTTTGCTCAGGGTGAGCGGCTACACCTTC
V: TRBV6-1; J: TRBJ1-5; size: NA; D: NA; CDR3: CASSRREQPQHF; DNA: TGTGCCAGCAGCCGACGGGAGCAGCCCCAGCATTTT
V: TRBV29-1; J: TRBJ1-1; size: NA; D: TRBD1; CDR3: CSIRQGEGAFF; DNA: TGCAGCATAAGACAGGGCGAGGGAGCTTTCTTT
V: TRBV7-2; J: TRBJ1-5; size: NA; D: TRBD1; CDR3: CASRPTGSSFQHF; DNA: TGTGCCAGCAGACCGACAGGGTCGTCATTCCAGCATTTT
V: TRBV6-5; J: TRBJ1-4; size: NA; D: NA; CDR3: CASSYARGTTNEKLFF; DNA: TGTGCCAGCAGTTACGCCCGAGGAACAACTAATGAAAAACTGTTTTTT
V: TRBV28; J: TRBJ2-3; size: NA; D: NA; CDR3: CASSLVGGRTTDTQYF; DNA: TGTGCCAGCAGTTTAGTCGGGGGCCGAACCACAGATACGCAGTATTTT
V: TRBV18; J: TRBJ2-7; size: NA; D: NA; CDR3: CASSPPLATGEQYF; DNA: TGTGCCAGCTCACCCCCTCTAGCGACGGGTGAGCAGTACTTC
V: TRBV27; J: TRBJ2-5; size: NA; D: TRBD1; CDR3: CASSPGQVQETQYF; DNA: TGTGCCAGCAGTCCCGGACAGGTCCAAGAGACCCAGTACTTC
V: TRBV5-1; J: TRBJ2-5; size: NA; D: NA; CDR3: CASSLRGGAEETQYF; DNA: TGCGCCAGCAGCTTAAGGGGGGGGGCCGAAGAGACCCAGTACTTC
V: TRBV5-4; J: TRBJ1-2; size: NA; D: TRBD1; CDR3: CASSPRSGGYGYTF; DNA: TGTGCCAGCAGCCCCCGGTCAGGGGGATATGGCTACACCTTC
V: TRBV9; J: TRBJ1-4; size: few; D: NA; CDR3: CASSPGASTNEKLFF; DNA: TGTGCCAGCAGCCCAGGGGCCTCAACTAATGAAAAACTGTTTTTT
V: TRBV19; J: TRBJ1-2; size: NA; D: NA; CDR3: CASSKERYGYTF; DNA: TGTGCCAGTAGTAAGGAGAGATATGGCTACACCTTC
V: TRBV30; J: TRBJ2-7; size: NA; D: NA; CDR3: CAWSIPGGVEQYF; DNA: TGTGCCTGGAGTATCCCCGGTGGTGTCGAGCAGTACTTC
V: TRBV20-1; J: TRBJ2-4; size: once; D: TRBD2; CDR3: CSAATSDIQYF; DNA: TGCAGTGCTGCGACTAGCGACATTCAGTACTTC
V: TRBV18; J: TRBJ2-1; size: once; D: NA; CDR3: CASSPNRGGYNEQFF; DNA: TGTGCCAGCTCACCGAACAGGGGAGGTTACAATGAGCAGTTCTTC
V: TRBV28; J: TRBJ1-1; size: NA; D: NA; CDR3: CASSQVARRAFF; DNA: TGTGCCAGCAGTCAAGTAGCGAGGAGAGCTTTCTTT
V: TRBV2; J: TRBJ1-5; size: large; D: NA; CDR3: CASTGGTVNQPQHF; DNA: TGTGCCAGCACCGGGGGAACCGTTAATCAGCCCCAGCATTTT
V: TRBV20-1; J: TRBJ2-7; size: NA; D: TRBD2; CDR3: CSASYETSGYF; DNA: TGCAGTGCTAGTTATGAGACTAGCGGATACTTC
V: TRBV20-1; J: TRBJ2-7; size: NA; D: NA; CDR3: CSAGEWEQYF; DNA: TGCAGTGCCGGGGAGTGGGAGCAGTACTTC
V: TRBV7-3; J: TRBJ2-1; size: few; D: TRBD2; CDR3: CASSWGGGPDEQFF; DNA: TGTGCCAGCAGCTGGGGCGGGGGGCCTGATGAGCAGTTCTTC
V: TRBV19; J: TRBJ1-2; size: NA; D: TRBD1; CDR3: CASSMMGQDGYTF; DNA: TGTGCCAGTAGTATGATGGGACAGGATGGCTACACCTTC
V: TRBV28; J: TRBJ1-5; size: NA; D: NA; CDR3: CASSLWAGGNQPQHF; DNA: TGTGCCAGCAGTTTATGGGCAGGGGGCAATCAGCCCCAGCATTTT